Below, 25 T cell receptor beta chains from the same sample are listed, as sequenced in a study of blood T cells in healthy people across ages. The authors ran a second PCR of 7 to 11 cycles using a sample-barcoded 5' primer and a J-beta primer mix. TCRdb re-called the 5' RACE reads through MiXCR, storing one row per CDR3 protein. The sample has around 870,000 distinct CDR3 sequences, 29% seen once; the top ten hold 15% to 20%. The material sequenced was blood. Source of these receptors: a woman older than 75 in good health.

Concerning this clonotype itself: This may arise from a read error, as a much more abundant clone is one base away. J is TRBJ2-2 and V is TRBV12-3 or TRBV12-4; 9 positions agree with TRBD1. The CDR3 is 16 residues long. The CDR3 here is CASSPRDRVNTGERFF. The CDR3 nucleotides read TGTGCCAGCAGTCCCCGGGACAGGGTGAACACCGGGGAGCGGTTTTTT.

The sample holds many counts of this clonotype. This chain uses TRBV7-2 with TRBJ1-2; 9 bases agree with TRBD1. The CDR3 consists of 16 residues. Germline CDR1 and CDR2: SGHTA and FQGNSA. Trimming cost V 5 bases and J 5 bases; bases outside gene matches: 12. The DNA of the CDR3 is TGTGCCAGCAGCCCGCAACAGGGGGCGCTTGGGTATGGCTACACCTTC. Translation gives CASSPQQGALGYGYTF.

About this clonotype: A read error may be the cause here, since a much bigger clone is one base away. The chain's CDR3 is CVSSLSGQGSNEQFF. In nucleotides, the CDR3 is TGTGTCAGCAGTTTATCGGGACAGGGATCTAATGAGCAGTTCTTC. The chain employs TRBV12-3 or TRBV12-4 and TRBJ2-1, with 9 bases aligning to TRBD1. The CDR3 length is 15 residues.

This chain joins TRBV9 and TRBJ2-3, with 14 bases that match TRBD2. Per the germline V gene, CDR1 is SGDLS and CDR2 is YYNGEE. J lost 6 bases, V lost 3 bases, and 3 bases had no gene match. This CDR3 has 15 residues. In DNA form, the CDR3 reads TGTGCCAGCAGCGCCGGGACTAGCGGGGGTGATACGCAGTATTTT. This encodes CASSAGTSGGDTQYF.

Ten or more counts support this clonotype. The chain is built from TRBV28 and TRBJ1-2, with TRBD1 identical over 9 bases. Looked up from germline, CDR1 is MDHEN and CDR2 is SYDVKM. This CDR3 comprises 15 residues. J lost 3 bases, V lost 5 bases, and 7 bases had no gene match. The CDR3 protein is CASSPTGGGYYGYTF. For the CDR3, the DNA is TGTGCCAGCAGTCCCACAGGGGGCGGGTACTATGGCTACACCTTC.

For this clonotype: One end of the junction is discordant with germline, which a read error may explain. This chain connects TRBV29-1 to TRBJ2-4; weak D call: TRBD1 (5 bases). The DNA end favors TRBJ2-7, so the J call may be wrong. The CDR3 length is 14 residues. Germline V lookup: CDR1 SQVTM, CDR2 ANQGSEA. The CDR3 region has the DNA TGCAGCATTGAGAAGTCAGGGAAGGGAAACGAGCAGTACTTC. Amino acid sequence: CSIEKSGKGNEQYF.

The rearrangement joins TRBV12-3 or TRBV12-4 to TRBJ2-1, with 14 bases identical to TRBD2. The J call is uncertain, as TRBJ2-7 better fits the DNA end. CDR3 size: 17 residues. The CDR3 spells CASSLSGGLAGANEQYF. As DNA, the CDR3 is TGTGCCAGCAGTTTAAGCGGGGGACTAGCGGGGGCCAATGAGCAGTACTTC.

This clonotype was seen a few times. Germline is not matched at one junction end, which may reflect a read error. CDR3 region: CSARKAPSDTRYF. The DNA for the CDR3 is TGCAGTGCTAGAAAGGCTCCGTCAGATACGCGGTATTTT. The chain employs TRBV20-1 and TRBJ2-3, with D hard to call. The CDR3 loop spans 13 amino acids. CDR1 and CDR2 (germline): DFQATT, SNEGSKA (reference sequence).

DNA of the CDR3: TGCGCCAGCAGCTTGGGGCCAGGGCGAAACCGCATGAACACTGAAGCTTTCTTT. Protein product: CASSLGPGRNRMNTEAFF. The chain uses TRBV5-1 and TRBJ1-1; perhaps TRBD1 as D (5 bases). CDR3 length equals 18 residues. V lost 0 bases, J lost 0 bases, and 18 bases lay in between. From germline, CDR1 is SGHRS and CDR2 YFSETQ.

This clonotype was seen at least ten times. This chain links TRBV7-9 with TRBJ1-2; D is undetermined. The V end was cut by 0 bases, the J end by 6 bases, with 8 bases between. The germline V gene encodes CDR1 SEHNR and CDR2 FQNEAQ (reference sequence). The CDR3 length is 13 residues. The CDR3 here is CASSLAGVHGYTF. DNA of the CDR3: TGTGCCAGCAGCTTAGCCGGGGTCCATGGCTACACCTTC.

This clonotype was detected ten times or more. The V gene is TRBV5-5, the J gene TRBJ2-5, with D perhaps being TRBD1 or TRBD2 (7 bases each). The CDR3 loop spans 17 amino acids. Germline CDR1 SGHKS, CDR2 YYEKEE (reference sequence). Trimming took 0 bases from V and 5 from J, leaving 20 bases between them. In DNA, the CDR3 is TGTGCCAGCAGCTTGGAGGTTGCCAGGGGGGGCCTGGAGACCCAGTACTTC. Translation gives CASSLEVARGGLETQYF.

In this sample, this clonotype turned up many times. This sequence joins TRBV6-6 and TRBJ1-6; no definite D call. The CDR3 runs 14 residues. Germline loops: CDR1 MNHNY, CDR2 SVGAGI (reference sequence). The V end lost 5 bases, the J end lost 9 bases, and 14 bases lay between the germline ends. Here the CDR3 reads CASSRQDRGSPLHF. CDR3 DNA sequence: TGTGCCAGCAGTAGGCAGGACCGTGGTTCACCCCTCCACTTT.

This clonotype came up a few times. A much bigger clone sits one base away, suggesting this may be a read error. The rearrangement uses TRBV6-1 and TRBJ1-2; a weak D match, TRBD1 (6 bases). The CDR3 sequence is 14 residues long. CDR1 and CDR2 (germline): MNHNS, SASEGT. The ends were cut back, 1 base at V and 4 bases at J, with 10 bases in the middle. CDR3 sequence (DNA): TGTGCCAGCAGTGAAGGCGGACAGAGCTATGGCTACACCTTC. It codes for CASSEGGQSYGYTF.

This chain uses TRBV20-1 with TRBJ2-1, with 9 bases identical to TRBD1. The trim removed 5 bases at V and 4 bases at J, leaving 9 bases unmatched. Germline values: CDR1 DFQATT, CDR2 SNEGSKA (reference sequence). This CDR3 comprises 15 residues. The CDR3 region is CSASPGTGLYNEQFF. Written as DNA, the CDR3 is TGCAGTGCTTCACCGGGGACAGGGCTATACAATGAGCAGTTCTTC.

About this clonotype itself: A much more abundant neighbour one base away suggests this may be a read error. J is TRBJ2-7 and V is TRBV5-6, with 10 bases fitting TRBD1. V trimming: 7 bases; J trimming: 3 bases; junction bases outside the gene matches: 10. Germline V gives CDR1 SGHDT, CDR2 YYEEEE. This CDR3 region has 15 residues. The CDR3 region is CASGRRTGGFYEQYF. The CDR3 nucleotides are TGTGCCAGCGGCCGGAGGACAGGGGGTTTCTACGAGCAGTACTTC.

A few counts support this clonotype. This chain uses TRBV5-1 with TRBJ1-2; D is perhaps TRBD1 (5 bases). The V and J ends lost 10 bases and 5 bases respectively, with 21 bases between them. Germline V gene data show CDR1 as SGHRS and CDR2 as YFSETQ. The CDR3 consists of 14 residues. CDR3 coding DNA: TGCGCCCCCGCGGGGCAGGGACGTAATTATGGCTACACCTTC. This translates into CAPAGQGRNYGYTF.

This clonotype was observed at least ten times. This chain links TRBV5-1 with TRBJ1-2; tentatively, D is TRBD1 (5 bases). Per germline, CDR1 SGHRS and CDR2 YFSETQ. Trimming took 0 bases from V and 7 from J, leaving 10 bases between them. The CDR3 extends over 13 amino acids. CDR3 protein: CASSLAQGGGYTF. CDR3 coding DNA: TGCGCCAGCAGCTTGGCCCAGGGCGGTGGCTACACCTTC.

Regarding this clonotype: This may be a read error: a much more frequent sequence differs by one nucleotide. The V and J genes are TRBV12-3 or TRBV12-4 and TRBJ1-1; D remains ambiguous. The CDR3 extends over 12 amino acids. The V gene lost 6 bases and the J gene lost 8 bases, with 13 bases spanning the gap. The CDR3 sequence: CASSAATVEAFF. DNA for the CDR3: TGTGCCAGCAGCGCCGCGACCGTCGAAGCTTTCTTT.

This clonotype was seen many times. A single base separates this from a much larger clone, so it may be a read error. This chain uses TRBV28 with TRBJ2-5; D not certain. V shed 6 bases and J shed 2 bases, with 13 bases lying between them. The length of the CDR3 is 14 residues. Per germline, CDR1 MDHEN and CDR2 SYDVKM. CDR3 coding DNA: TGTGCCAGCAGGCTAGTAGCTCCGCAAGAGACCCAGTACTTC. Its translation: CASRLVAPQETQYF.

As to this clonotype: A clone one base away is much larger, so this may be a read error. The CDR3 DNA reads as TGTGCCAGCAGTATCGAACAGTTCTTCTCTGGGGCCAACGTCCGGACTTTC. This translates into CASSIEQFFSGANVRTF. The chain links TRBV6-2 or TRBV6-3 to TRBJ2-6; tentatively, D is TRBD1 (5 bases). CDR3 length equals 17 residues. In germline, CDR1 is MNHEY, CDR2 SVGEGT.

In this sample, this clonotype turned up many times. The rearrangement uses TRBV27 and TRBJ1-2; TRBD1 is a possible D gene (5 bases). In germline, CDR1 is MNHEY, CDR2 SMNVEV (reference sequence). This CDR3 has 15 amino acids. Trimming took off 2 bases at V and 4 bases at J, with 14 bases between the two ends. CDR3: CASSLRGSGTYGYTF. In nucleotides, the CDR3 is TGTGCCAGCAGTTTAAGGGGCAGCGGGACCTATGGCTACACCTTC.

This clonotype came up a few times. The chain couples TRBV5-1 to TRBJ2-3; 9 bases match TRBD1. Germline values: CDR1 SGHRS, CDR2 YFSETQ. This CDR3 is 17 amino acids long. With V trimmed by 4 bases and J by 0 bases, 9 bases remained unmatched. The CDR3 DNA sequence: TGCGCCAGCAGCCTTGTCCCCGGGACAGGGAGCACAGATACGCAGTATTTT. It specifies CASSLVPGTGSTDTQYF.

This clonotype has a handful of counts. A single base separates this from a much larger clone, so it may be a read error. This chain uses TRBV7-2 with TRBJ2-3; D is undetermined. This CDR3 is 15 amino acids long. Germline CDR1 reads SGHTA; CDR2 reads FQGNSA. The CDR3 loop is CAGSPAQYLADTQYF. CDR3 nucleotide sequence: TGTGCCGGCAGCCCAGCCCAGTATCTGGCAGATACGCAGTATTTT.

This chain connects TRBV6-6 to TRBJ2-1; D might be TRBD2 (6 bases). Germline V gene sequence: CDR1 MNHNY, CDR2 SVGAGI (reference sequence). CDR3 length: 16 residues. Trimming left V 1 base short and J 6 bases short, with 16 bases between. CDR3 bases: TGTGCCAGCAGTTACTTGGGGGTAGCGGACGGCAATGAGCAGTTCTTC. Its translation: CASSYLGVADGNEQFF.

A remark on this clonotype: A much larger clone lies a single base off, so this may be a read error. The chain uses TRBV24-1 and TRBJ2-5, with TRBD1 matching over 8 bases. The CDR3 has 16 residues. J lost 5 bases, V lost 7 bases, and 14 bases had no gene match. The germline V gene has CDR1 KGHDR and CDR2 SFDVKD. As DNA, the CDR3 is TGTGCCACCAGGGACCGAAATCAGGGGGCAGAGGAGACCCAGTACTTC. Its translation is CATRDRNQGAEETQYF.